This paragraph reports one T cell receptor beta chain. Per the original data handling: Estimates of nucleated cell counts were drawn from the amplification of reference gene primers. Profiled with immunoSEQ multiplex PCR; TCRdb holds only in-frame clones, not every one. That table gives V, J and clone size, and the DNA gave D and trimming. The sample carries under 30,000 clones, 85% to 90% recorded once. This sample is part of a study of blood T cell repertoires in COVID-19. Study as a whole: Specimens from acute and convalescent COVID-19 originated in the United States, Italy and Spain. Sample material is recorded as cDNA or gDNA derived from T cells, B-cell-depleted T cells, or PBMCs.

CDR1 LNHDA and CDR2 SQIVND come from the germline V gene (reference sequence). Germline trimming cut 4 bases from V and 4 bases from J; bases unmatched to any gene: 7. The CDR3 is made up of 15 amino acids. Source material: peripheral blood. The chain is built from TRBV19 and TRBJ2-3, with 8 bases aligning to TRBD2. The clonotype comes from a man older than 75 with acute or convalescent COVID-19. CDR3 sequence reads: CASSRTSRSPDTQYF. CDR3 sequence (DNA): TGTGCCAGTAGTAGGACTAGCCGTTCGCCAGATACGCAGTATTTT.